Presented here are 9 T cell receptor beta chains from one specimen sequenced in a study of CXCR3-negative and CXCR3-positive naive CD8 T cells. UMI labels and 5' RACE were used to prepare the TRB cDNA libraries. TCRdb reprocessed the 5' RACE reads, keeping one entry per CDR3 protein, no DNA. The sample's table shows 75,000 or so distinct CDR3 sequences. The sample taken for sequencing was naive CXCR3- CD8+ T cells from blood. Subset of the sample: CD45RO-CCR7+CD27+CD95- naive CD8+ T cells lacking CXCR3 (TNR3-). The receptors stem from a human donor in good health. Some clones in this sample may be carry-over from other donors' samples.

V and J are TRBV29-1 and TRBJ2-1; the D gene TCRdb calls, TRBD2, cannot be checked with no DNA. Germline values: CDR1 SQVTM, CDR2 ANQGSEA. The CDR3 spans 14 residues. The CDR3 sequence: CSVERREAYNEQFF.

The chain has TRBV12-5 and TRBJ2-1. This CDR3 comprises 13 residues. The germline V gene has CDR1 LGHNT and CDR2 FRNRAP. The CDR3 here is CASRLPPNPEQFF.

The chain employs TRBV5-1 and TRBJ2-3. The germline V gene encodes CDR1 SGHRS and CDR2 YFSETQ. The CDR3 has 15 amino acids. CDR3 region: CASSLVGPSTDTQYF.

This chain joins TRBV4-1 and TRBJ1-2; TCRdb outputs TRBD1, but without DNA this stays unchecked. The CDR3 extends over 15 amino acids. CDR1 and CDR2 (germline): MGHRA, YSYEKL. CDR3 sequence: CASSQEGQGGYGYTF.

J is TRBJ2-1 and V is TRBV7-9; the D call of TRBD1 rests on TCRdb alone, since no DNA is present to check it. This CDR3 is built from 12 residues. Germline V lookup: CDR1 SEHNR, CDR2 FQNEAQ (reference sequence). The CDR3 spells CASSLGGDEQFF. The full variable domain, with the rest looked up from reference TRBV7-9 and TRBJ2-1, is DTGVSQNPRHKITKRGQNVTFRCDPISEHNRLYWYRQTLGQGPEFLTYFQNEAQLEKSRLLSDRFSAERPKGSFSTLEIQRTEQGDSAMYLCASSLGGDEQFFGPGTRLTVL.

CDR3 loop: CSAGASGNTEAFF. The chain employs TRBV20-1 and TRBJ1-1. The CDR3 is made up of 13 amino acids. Germline V gene data show CDR1 as DFQATT and CDR2 as SNEGSKA (reference sequence).

The rearrangement joins TRBV29-1 to TRBJ2-5; TCRdb proposes TRBD2, but this gene call is untestable without DNA. This CDR3 comprises 17 residues. Per germline, CDR1 SQVTM and CDR2 ANQGSEA. This chain's CDR3 is CSVESLSTARDQETQYF.

J is TRBJ2-1 and V is TRBV29-1; the TRBD1 assignment by TCRdb is unverifiable without DNA. This CDR3 has 12 residues. Germline V gives CDR1 SQVTM, CDR2 ANQGSEA. The CDR3: CSASKGASEQFF.

The chain links TRBV9 to TRBJ2-6; TCRdb picks TRBD1, but there is no DNA to check that call. This CDR3 region has 16 residues. Germline V CDR1 and CDR2: SGDLS, YYNGEE. This CDR3 reads CASQGAAGSGANVLTF.